The rows below give T cell receptor beta chains drawn from one sample of a study of CD8+ T cells in alopecia areata. TCRdb's table, derived via immunoSEQ multiplex PCR, lists solely in-frame clones and lacks some. This table has 100,000 to 150,000 clones, almost 50% appearing once. The sequencing used CD8+ T cells sorted from blood, collected at week 0. All receptors come from a human donor with alopecia areata. The CDR3 runs from the conserved cysteine through the conserved F or W. A D gene is named only where the DNA matches it firmly. A clone size is listed for some rows: how often the clone was seen (once, few, many), or a class if it is expanded.

clone size	D gene	V gene	J gene	CDR3 DNA	CDR3 protein
.	.	TRBV7-8	TRBJ2-2	TGTGCCAGCAGCCCGAACACCGGGGAGCTGTTTTTT	CASSPNTGELFF
few	.	TRBV19	TRBJ1-2	TGTGCCAGTAGTATAGTAGGCAGCCCCTATGGCTACACCTTC	CASSIVGSPYGYTF
.	TRBD2	TRBV6-5	TRBJ2-7	TGTGCCAGCACCCTCGCGGGGGGAACCTACGAGCAGTACTTC	CASTLAGGTYEQYF
few	TRBD1	TRBV14	TRBJ1-6	TGTGCCAGCAGCCAACAGCCAGGGGGTAATTCACCCCTCCACTTT	CASSQQPGGNSPLHF
few	.	TRBV13	TRBJ1-1	TGTGCCAGCAGCGGACAGACGAACACTGAAGCTTTCTTT	CASSGQTNTEAFF
.	.	TRBV29-1	TRBJ1-5	TGCAGCGTTGGGTCAGGAGGCAATCAGCCCCAGCATTTT	CSVGSGGNQPQHF
few	.	TRBV7-9	TRBJ2-2	TGTGCCAGCAGCTTAGGGGCAGCGAACACCGGGGAGCTGTTTTTT	CASSLGAANTGELFF
.	.	TRBV19	TRBJ1-6	TGTGCCAGTAGGAATGCAGGTTCACCCCTCCACTTT	CASRNAGSPLHF
.	.	TRBV9	TRBJ2-3	TGTGCCAGCAGCGCTGCGGGGACCACAGATACGCAGTATTTT	CASSAAGTTDTQYF
.	TRBD1	TRBV5-1	TRBJ2-2	TGCGCCAGCAGCCCGGCCGGGACAGGGGTATCGAACACCGGGGAGCTGTTTTTT	CASSPAGTGVSNTGELFF
.	TRBD1	TRBV29-1	TRBJ2-5	TGCAGCGTTGAAGACGACAGGGGAGGAGAGACCCAGTACTTC	CSVEDDRGGETQYF
.	TRBD2	TRBV6-5	TRBJ2-7	TGTGCCACCCAGGGCGGGGGGACCTACGAGCAGTACTTC	CATQGGGTYEQYF
.	.	TRBV27	TRBJ1-1	TGTGCCAGCAGTTTATACGGACACCCGAACACTGAAGCTTTCTTT	CASSLYGHPNTEAFF
many	TRBD2	TRBV6-4	TRBJ2-1	TGTGCCAGCAGTGACGGGGGGGCCTACAATGAGCAGTTCTTC	CASSDGGAYNEQFF
few	.	TRBV10-2	TRBJ2-4	TGCGCCAGCAGTGAGTCGATTAGAGTAGCCAAAAACATTCAGTACTTC	CASSESIRVAKNIQYF
.	.	TRBV29-1	TRBJ1-2	TGCAGCGTTGCCTGGACATCCCCGGATGGCTACACCTTC	CSVAWTSPDGYTF
.	TRBD2	TRBV29-1	TRBJ2-1	TGCAGCGTTGAAGGGCCGATAGCGGGGGGAGCCTACAATGAGCAGTTCTTC	CSVEGPIAGGAYNEQFF
.	.	TRBV9	TRBJ2-7	TGTGCCAGCAGCGTAGAGGGGACACCGTACGAGCAGTACTTC	CASSVEGTPYEQYF
.	TRBD1	TRBV7-2	TRBJ2-5	TGTGCCAGCAGCTTGGGGACAGGGGATCCGTACCAAGAGACCCAGTACTTC	CASSLGTGDPYQETQYF
few	.	TRBV6-1	TRBJ2-1	TGTGCCAGCAGGGGGTCCGACCTCCCATACAATGAGCAGTTCTTC	CASRGSDLPYNEQFF
.	.	TRBV5-1	TRBJ2-1	TGCGCCAGCAGCTTGGTTGGGAACAATGAGCAGTTCTTC	CASSLVGNNEQFF
.	.	TRBV7-9	TRBJ1-1	TGTGCCAGCAGCCCTTGGTCCGGTAGGAACACTGAAGCTTTCTTT	CASSPWSGRNTEAFF